This T cell receptor (beta chain) came from a study of graft-versus-host responses after intestinal transplantation. Overall study results and limits: Early post-transplant declines in HvG were associated with peak levels of circulating GvH clones. Some GvH clones appeared in ileal mucosa or blood before recipient bone marrow.

Produced via immunoSEQ multiplex PCR; TCRdb's table is partial and in-frame only. The table records around 120,000 clones, approximately 95% of them present only once. A word on this clone: Its antigen is still unknown.

The sequencing used unstimulated CD8+ T cells sorted from spleen or lymph node cells, collected before intestinal transplant. The clonotype comes from a human donor who received an intestinal transplant.

The CDR3 bases are TGCGCCAGCAGCCAAGAAGTCTGGTGGGAGAGCACAGATACGCAGTATTTT. Translation: CASSQEVWWESTDTQYF. The gene calls are TRBV4-3 and TRBJ2-3; tentative D call: TRBD2 (5 bases). CDR3 size: 17 residues. Per the germline V gene, CDR1 is LGHNA and CDR2 is YSLEER. V dropped 0 bases and J dropped 0 bases, with 13 bases sitting between them.